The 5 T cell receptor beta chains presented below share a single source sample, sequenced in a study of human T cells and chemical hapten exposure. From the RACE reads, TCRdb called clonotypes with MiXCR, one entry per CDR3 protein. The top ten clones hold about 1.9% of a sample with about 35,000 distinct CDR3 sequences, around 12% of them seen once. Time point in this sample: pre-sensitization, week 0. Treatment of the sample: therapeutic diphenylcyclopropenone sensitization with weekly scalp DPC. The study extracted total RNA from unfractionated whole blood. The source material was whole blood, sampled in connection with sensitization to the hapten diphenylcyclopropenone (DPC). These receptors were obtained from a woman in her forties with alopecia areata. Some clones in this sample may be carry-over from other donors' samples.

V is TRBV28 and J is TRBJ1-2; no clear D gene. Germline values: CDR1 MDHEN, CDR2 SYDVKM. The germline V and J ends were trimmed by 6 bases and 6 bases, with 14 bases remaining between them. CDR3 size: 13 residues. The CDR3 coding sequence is TGTGCCAGCAGCCAGGACCCGCGTGATGGCTACACCTTC. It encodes CASSQDPRDGYTF.

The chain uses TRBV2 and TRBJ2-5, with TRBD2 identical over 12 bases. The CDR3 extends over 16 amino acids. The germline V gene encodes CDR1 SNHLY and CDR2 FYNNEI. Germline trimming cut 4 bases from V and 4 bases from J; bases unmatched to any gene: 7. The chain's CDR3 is CASSARLAGVGETQYF. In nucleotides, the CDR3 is TGTGCCAGCAGTGCCCGACTAGCGGGGGTAGGAGAGACCCAGTACTTC. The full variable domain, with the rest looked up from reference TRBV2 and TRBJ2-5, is EPEVTQTPSHQVTQMGQEVILRCVPISNHLYFYWYRQILGQKVEFLVSFYNNEISEKSEIFDDQFSVERPDGSNFTLKIRSTKLEDSAMYFCASSARLAGVGETQYFGPGTRLLVL.

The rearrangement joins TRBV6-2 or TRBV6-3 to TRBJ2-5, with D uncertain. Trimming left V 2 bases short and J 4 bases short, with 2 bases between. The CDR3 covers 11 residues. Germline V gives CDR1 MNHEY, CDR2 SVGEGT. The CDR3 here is CASSYAETQYF. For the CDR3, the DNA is TGTGCCAGCAGTTACGCAGAGACCCAGTACTTC.

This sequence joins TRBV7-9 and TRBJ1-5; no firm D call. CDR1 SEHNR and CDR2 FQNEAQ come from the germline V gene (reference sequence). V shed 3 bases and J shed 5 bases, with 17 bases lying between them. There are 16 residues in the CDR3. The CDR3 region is CASSFFVSGNDQPQHF. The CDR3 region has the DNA TGTGCCAGCAGCTTCTTCGTATCCGGGAATGATCAGCCCCAGCATTTT.

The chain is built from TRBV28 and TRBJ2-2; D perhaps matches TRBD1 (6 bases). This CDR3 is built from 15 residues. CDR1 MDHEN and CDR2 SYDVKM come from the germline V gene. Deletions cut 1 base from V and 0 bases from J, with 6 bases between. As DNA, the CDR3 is TGTGCCAGCAGTTTATACAGGGCGAACACCGGGGAGCTGTTTTTT. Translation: CASSLYRANTGELFF.